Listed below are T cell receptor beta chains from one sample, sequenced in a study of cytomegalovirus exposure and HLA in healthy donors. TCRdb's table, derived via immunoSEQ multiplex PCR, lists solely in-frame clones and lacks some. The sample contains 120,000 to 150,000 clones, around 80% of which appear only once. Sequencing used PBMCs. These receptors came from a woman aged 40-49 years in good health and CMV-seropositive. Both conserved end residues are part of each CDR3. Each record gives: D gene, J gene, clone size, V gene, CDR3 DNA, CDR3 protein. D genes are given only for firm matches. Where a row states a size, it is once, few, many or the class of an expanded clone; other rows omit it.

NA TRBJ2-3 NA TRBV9 TGTGCCAGCAGCGCCGGGGGTTCGACAGATACGCAGTATTTT CASSAGGSTDTQYF
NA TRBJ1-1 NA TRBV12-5 TGTGCTAGTGGTTTAGCTTCACACACTGAAGCTTTCTTT CASGLASHTEAFF
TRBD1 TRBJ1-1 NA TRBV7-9 TGTGCCAGCTTCGGACAGGGCTCTGAAGCTTTCTTT CASFGQGSEAFF
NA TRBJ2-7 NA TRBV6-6 TGTGCCAGCAGTCCACAGACTAGAAGAGCCTACGAGCAGTACTTT CASSPQTRRAYEQYF
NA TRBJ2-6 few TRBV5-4 TGCGCCAGCAGCCCGAACGACCGGGCTGGGGCCAACGTCCTGACTTTC CASSPNDRAGANVLTF
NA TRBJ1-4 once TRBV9 TGTGCCAGCAGCCCCGGGTGGAGGGAAAGTGAAAAACTGTTTTTT CASSPGWRESEKLFF
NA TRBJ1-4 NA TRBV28 TGTGCCAGCAGTTTAACGCAGGTTCAGGAAAAACTGTTTTTT CASSLTQVQEKLFF
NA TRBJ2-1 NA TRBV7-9 TGTGCCAGCAGCTTAGAGCGGACCCTGGGGAATGAGCAGTTCTTC CASSLERTLGNEQFF
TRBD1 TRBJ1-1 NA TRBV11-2 TGTGCCAGCAGCCCCCTTCACGGACAGGGTAGATTCACTGAAGCTTTCTTT CASSPLHGQGRFTEAFF
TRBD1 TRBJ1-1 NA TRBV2 TGTGCCAGCAGTTGGGACAGGACTATGAACACTGAAGCTTTCTTT CASSWDRTMNTEAFF
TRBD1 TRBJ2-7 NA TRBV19 TGTGCCAGTAGACCAAGACAGGGTTCCTACGAGCAGTACTTC CASRPRQGSYEQYF